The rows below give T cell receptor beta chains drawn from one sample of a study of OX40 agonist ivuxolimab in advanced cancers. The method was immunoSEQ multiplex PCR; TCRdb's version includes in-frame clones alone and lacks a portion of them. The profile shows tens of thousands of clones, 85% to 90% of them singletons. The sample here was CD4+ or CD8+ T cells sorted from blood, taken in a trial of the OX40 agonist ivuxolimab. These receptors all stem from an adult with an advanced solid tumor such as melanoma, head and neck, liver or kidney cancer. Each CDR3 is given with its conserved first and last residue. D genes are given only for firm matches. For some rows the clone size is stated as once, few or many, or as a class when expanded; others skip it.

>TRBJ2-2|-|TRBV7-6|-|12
TGTGCCAGCAGCTTAGTTCTCGGGGAGCTGTTTTTT
CASSLVLGELFF
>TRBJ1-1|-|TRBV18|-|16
TGTGCCAGCTCACCACCGGCAGGGGCTCAGAACACTGAAGCTTTCTTT
CASSPPAGAQNTEAFF
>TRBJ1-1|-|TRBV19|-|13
TGTGCCAGTAGTATGGAGGGGAACACTGAAGCTTTCTTT
CASSMEGNTEAFF
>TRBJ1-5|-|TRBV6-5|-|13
TGTGCCAGCAGCATAGAGGGGAGTCGGCCCCAGCATTTT
CASSIEGSRPQHF
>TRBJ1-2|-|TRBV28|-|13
TGTGCCAGCAACGAGGGGCAGAGAGATGGCTACACCTTC
CASNEGQRDGYTF
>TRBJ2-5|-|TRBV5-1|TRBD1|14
TGCGCCAGCAGCTTAGGACAGGGAGAAGAGACCCAGTACTTC
CASSLGQGEETQYF
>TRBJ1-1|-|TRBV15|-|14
TGTGCCACCAGCAGAGACAGGGCCGCCGCTGAAGCTTTCTTT
CATSRDRAAAEAFF
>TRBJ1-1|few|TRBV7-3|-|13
TGTGCCAGCAGCTTACAGGGGTGGAGTGAAGCTTTCTTT
CASSLQGWSEAFF
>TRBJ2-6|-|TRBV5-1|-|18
TGCGCCAGCAGCTTGGGGTTCGGGGGCGCCTCTGGGGCCAACGTCCTGACTTTC
CASSLGFGGASGANVLTF
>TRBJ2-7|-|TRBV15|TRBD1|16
TGTGCCACCAGCAGAGATGCAGGGGGACAGGGCTACGAGCAGTACTTC
CATSRDAGGQGYEQYF
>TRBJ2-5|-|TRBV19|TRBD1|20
TGTGCCAGTAGTACCATCACCCGGGACAGGGGGCGAGGGGCCAAAGAGACCCAGTACTTC
CASSTITRDRGRGAKETQYF
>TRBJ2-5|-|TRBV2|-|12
TGTGCCAGCAGGAGGGAGTCAGGGACCCAGTACTTC
CASRRESGTQYF
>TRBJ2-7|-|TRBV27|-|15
TGTGCCAGCAGTTTCGACAGACTACAATCCTACGAGCAGTACTTC
CASSFDRLQSYEQYF